Detailed here is one TCR beta chain. The antigen is not known. This sample was included in a study of identical twins. Study-level results: Monozygotic twins shared more out-of-frame TCR alpha than recombination models predicted.

Per germline, CDR1 SGHRS and CDR2 YFSETQ. The CDR3 contains 13 residues. With 4 bases clipped from V and 4 bases from J, the junction kept 2 bases outside the gene matches. TCRdb redid the calling of the 5' RACE reads with MiXCR, one entry per CDR3 protein. The sample lists approximately 210,000 distinct CDR3 sequences; about a sixth were seen once. The sample was also linked to a second study, of T cells expressing NK-cell markers. From that second work: The TCR beta repertoires were obtained from sorted CD3+CD56+NKG2C+, CD3+CD56+NKG2C- and CD3+CD56-NKG2C+ T cells. Once again these clonotypes came out on top in the CD3+CD56-NKG2C+ fraction of several donors.

The sequenced sample consisted of CD8+ T cells sorted from blood. The sequence came from a woman under 30 in good health. The rearrangement uses TRBV5-1 and TRBJ2-1, with 7 bases identical to TRBD1. CDR3 DNA: TGCGCCAGCAGCGGGGGACAGTACAATGAGCAGTTCTTC. Translation: CASSGGQYNEQFF. Drawing the rest from reference TRBV5-1 and TRBJ2-1, the complete variable domain is KAGVTQTPRYLIKTRGQQVTLSCSPISGHRSVSWYQQTPGQGLQFLFEYFSETQRNKGNFPGRFSGRQFSNSRSEMNVSTLELGDSALYLCASSGGQYNEQFFGPGTRLTVL.